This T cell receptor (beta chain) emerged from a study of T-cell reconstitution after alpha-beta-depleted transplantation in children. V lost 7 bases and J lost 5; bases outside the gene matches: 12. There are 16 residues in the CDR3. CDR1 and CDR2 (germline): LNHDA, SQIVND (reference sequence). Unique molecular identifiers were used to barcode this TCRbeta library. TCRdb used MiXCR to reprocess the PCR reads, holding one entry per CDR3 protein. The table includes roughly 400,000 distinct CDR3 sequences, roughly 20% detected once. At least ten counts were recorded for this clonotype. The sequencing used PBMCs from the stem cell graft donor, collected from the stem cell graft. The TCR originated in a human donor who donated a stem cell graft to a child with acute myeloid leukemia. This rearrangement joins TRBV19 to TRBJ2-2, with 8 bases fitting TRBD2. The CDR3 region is CASTHLIGGGTGELFF. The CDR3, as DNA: TGTGCCAGTACCCACCTGATCGGCGGGGGGACCGGGGAGCTGTTTTTT.